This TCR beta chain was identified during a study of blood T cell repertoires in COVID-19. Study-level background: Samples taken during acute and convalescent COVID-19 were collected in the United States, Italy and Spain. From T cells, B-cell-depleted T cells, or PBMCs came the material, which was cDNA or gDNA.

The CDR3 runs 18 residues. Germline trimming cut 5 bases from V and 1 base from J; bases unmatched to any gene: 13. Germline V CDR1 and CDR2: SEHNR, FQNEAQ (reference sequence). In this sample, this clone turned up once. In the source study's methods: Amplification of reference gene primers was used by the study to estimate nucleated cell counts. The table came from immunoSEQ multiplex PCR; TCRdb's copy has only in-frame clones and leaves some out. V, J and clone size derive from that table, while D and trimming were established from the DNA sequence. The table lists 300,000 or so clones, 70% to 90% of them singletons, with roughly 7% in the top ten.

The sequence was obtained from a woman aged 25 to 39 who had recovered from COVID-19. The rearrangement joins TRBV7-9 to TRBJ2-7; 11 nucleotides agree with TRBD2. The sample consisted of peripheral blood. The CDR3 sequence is CASSLPTSGKPGSYEQYF. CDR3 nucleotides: TGTGCCAGCAGCCTACCGACTAGCGGGAAACCTGGGTCCTACGAGCAGTACTTC.